This T cell receptor beta chain was found in a study of blood T cells in healthy people across ages (dated by TCRdb to about 2015). A note on the overall study: Template switching captured roughly one uniquely barcoded TCR beta cDNA molecule per two T cells in model experiments. To track age-related changes in TCR beta repertoire diversity, the study relied on deep sequencing normalized with unique cDNA molecular identifiers. Donors of different ages were randomly distributed across sequencing lanes to avoid experimental bias. The donors were split into four age groups: young (average 16 years), middle-aged (nearly 40), aged (approximately 60) and long-lived (82). The study analyzed two additional independent replicas of 1 million unique cDNA reads from the same blood draw for two donors, one aged 18 to 29 and one aged 80 or older.

The CDR3, cysteine through phenylalanine, is 15 amino acids long. Of all the DNA, just the CDR3 is kept, 45 bases in frame from base 1. CDR1 SGHTA and CDR2 FQGNSA were looked up in the germline V gene. V was cut back by 4 bases and J by 5 bases, leaving a gap of 17 bases between them. Results the study describes overall, beyond this receptor: As age increased, observed TCR beta diversity per million T cells dropped in a roughly linear way, and a significant reduction was already evident by age 40. Conclusive comparison of naive and antigen-experienced compartments was prevented by the profiling of bulk unsorted PBMCs. Total diversity estimates from one million sequenced T cells were considered lower bounds and underestimates. The percentage of naive T cells measured by flow cytometry correlated strongly with observed TCR beta diversity. Because donor CMV infection status was unknown, age-related changes in expanded clonotypes were potentially confounded. Compared with the aged group, the long-lived group had more naive CD4+ T cells, fewer expanded clones and increased TCR diversity, a pattern suggesting age selection.

The table lists this clonotype with a few counts. This receptor's antigen is unknown. The sample holds no much larger clone one base away, and base qualities are not on file. The library was obtained by 5' RACE. Sequencing was performed on an Illumina HiSeq 2500. A second PCR of roughly 7 to 11 cycles was performed with a sample-barcoded 5' primer and a J-beta primer mix. A template-switch 5' adaptor carrying 12 random nucleotides introduced a unique molecular identifier onto each TCR beta cDNA molecule. Each sample yielded at least 2.5 million CDR3-containing paired-end reads. First-strand cDNA was synthesized from all RNA with the Mint cDNA synthesis kit, primed by a TRBC-specific oligonucleotide. Following uracil-DNA glycosylase treatment, a first 18-cycle PCR with universal primers M1SS and BC2_uni_R was performed on all cDNA. Per the source publication's procedure: Each sample was normalized by randomly selecting 1 million high-quality reads, each carrying a distinct molecular identifier. Reads with shared molecular identifiers were discarded instead of being binned into consensus sequences. MiTCR, with a Q25 quality threshold and the strictest error-elimination algorithm, was used for CDR3 identification, clonotype clustering and error correction. A nonparametric unseen species model with Euler transformation was used to estimate a lower bound on total TCR beta diversity. The public reads were reanalyzed by TCRdb: fastp trimming at Q25, MiXCR alignment, in-frame beta chains only. Each CDR3 protein gets just one entry, which takes the most common genes and DNA from the rows behind it. The V and J calls and clone size come from TCRdb's table, not from the authors' own analysis. The sample table lists 1.5 million to 2 million distinct CDR3 sequences, 28% of them with a count of one. Over 7% of the sample is in the top ten clones.

Systemically healthy Caucasian individuals from Russia, approximately 39 in total and aged roughly 6 to 100 years, were included as donors. Approximately 10 milliliters of peripheral blood were collected from each donor into EDTA-treated Vacutainer tubes. PBMCs were isolated by Ficoll-Paque density-gradient centrifugation, with at least 6 million obtained per sample. Trizol reagent was used to extract total RNA from the PBMCs, yielding at least 6 micrograms per sample. For every donor, an aliquot of PBMCs went through flow cytometry to measure the percentages of naive CD45RAhigh/CD27high T cells. The sequence came from a woman under 40 in good health. The chain was built from TRBV7-2 and TRBJ1-1, with the D gene call left open. The sequenced material came from blood. Read as DNA, the sequence is TGTGCCAGCAGCTCTGACGGGAGTCCGGGGACTGAAGCTTTCTTT. It specifies CASSSDGSPGTEAFF.